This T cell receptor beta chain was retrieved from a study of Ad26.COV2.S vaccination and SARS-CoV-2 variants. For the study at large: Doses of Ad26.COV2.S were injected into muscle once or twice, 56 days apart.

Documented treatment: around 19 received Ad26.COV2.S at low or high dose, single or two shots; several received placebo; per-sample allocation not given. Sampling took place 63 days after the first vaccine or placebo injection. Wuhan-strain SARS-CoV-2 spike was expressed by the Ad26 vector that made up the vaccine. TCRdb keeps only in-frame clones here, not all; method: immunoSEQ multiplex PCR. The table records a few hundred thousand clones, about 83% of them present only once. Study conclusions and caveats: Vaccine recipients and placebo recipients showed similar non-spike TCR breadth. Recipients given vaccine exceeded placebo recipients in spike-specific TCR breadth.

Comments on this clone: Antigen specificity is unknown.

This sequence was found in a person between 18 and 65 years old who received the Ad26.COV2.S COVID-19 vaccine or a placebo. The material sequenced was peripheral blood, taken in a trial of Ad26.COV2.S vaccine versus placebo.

CDR3 DNA: TGTGCCAGCAGCTTGGGTGGAAATCCCACTGAAGCTTTCTTT. Its protein product is CASSLGGNPTEAFF. This chain uses TRBV7-3 with TRBJ1-1, with D unclear. V lost 3 bases and J lost 4, with 12 bases in between. Germline CDR1 reads SGHTA; CDR2 reads FQGTGA. This CDR3 has 14 amino acids.